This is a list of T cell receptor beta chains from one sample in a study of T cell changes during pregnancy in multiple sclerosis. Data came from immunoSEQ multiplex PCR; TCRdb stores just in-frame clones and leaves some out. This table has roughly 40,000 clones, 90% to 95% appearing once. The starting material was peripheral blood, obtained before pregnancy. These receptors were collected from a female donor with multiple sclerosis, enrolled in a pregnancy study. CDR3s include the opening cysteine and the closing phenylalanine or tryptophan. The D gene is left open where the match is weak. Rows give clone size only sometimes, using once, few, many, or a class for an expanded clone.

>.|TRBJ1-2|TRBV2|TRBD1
CASSDRMTGGDGYTF
TGTGCCAGCAGTGATAGGATGACAGGGGGCGATGGCTACACCTTC
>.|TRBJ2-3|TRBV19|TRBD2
CASSTLAGSTDTQYF
TGTGCCAGTAGTACCCTAGCGGGGAGCACAGATACGCAGTATTTT
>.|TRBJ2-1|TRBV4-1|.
CASSQKPGQGNYNEQFF
TGCGCCAGCAGCCAAAAGCCTGGCCAGGGGAACTACAATGAGCAGTTCTTC
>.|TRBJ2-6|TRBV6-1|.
CASSPQSSGANVLTF
TGTGCCAGCAGTCCACAGTCCTCTGGGGCCAACGTCCTGACTTTC
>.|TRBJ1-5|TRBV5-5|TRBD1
CASSLGQGARSNQPQHF
TGTGCCAGCAGCTTGGGACAGGGGGCTCGGAGCAATCAGCCCCAGCATTTT
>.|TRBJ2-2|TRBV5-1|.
CASSSGLANTGELFF
TGCGCCAGCAGCAGCGGCCTAGCGAACACCGGGGAGCTGTTTTTT
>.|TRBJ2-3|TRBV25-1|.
CASSDSGYYTDTQYF
TGTGCCAGCAGTGATAGCGGTTATTACACAGATACGCAGTATTTT
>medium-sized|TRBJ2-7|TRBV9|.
CASSSGRPARGEQYF
TGTGCCAGCAGCTCAGGACGACCAGCACGGGGCGAGCAGTACTTC
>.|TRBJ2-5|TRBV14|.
CASSRPGVWMQTQYF
TGTGCCAGCAGTCGTCCAGGGGTTTGGATGCAGACCCAGTACTTC
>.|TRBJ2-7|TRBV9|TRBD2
CASSVGTSGRAEQYF
TGTGCCAGCAGCGTAGGGACTAGCGGGAGGGCCGAGCAGTACTTC
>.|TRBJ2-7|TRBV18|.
CASSDSRGHSYEQYF
TGTGCCAGCTCAGATAGCCGAGGGCACTCCTACGAGCAGTACTTC
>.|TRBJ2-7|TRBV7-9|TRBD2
CASNVAGGEQYF
TGTGCCAGCAATGTAGCGGGAGGCGAGCAGTACTTC
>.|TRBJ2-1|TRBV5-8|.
CASSLNKRNYNEQFF
TGTGCCAGCAGCTTGAACAAGCGGAACTACAATGAGCAGTTCTTC
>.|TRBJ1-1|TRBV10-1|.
CASSDPHTGESTEAFF
TGCGCCAGCAGTGATCCGCACACGGGGGAATCCACTGAAGCTTTCTTT
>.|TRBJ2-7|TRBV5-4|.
CASSLAQGGHEQYF
TGTGCCAGCAGCTTGGCACAGGGTGGGCACGAGCAGTACTTC
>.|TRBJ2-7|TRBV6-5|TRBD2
CASSNSGSNEQYF
TGTGCCAGCAGTAATAGCGGGAGCAACGAGCAGTACTTC
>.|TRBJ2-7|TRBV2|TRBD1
CASSSTGHEQYF
TGTGCCAGCAGTTCGACAGGGCACGAGCAGTACTTC
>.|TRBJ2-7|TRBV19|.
CASSIQGTPSYEQYF
TGTGCCAGTAGTATTCAAGGGACTCCTTCCTACGAGCAGTACTTC
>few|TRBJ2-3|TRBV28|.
CASHTIKSSTDTQYF
TGTGCCAGCCACACAATCAAGTCGAGCACAGATACGCAGTATTTT
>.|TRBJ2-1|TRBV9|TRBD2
CASSAKSGTSINNEQFF
TGTGCCAGCAGCGCAAAGTCCGGGACTAGCATCAACAATGAGCAGTTCTTC
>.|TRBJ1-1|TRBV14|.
CASSRRAGRAEAFF
TGTGCCAGCAGCAGGAGAGCCGGGAGGGCTGAAGCTTTCTTT
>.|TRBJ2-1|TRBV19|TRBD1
CASSRQGSSYNEQFF
TGTGCCAGTAGCCGACAGGGGAGCTCCTACAATGAGCAGTTCTTC
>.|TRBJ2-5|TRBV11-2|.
CASSLEFRAGRETQYF
TGTGCCAGCAGCTTAGAGTTCAGGGCCGGGCGGGAGACCCAGTACTTC
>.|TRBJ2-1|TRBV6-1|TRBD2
CASSEGTSGGSYNEQFF
TGTGCCAGCAGTGAGGGGACTAGCGGGGGCTCCTACAATGAGCAGTTCTTC
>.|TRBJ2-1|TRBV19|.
CASEKGGTNYNEQFF
TGTGCCAGTGAAAAAGGGGGGACTAACTACAATGAGCAGTTCTTC
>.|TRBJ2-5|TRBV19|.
CASSIEQGGTQYF
TGTGCCAGTAGTATAGAACAGGGTGGGACCCAGTACTTC
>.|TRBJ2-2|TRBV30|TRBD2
CAYTSGRTGELFF
TGTGCCTATACTAGCGGAAGAACCGGGGAGCTGTTTTTT
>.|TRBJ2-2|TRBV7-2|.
CASSFFRGGAGELFF
TGTGCCAGCAGCTTTTTTAGGGGCGGGGCCGGGGAGCTGTTTTTT
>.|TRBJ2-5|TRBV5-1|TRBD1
CASSTGQGGGETQYF
TGCGCCAGCAGCACCGGACAGGGTGGGGGGGAGACCCAGTACTTC
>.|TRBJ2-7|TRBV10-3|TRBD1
CAISEPGQGTYEQYF
TGTGCCATCAGTGAACCGGGACAGGGGACCTACGAGCAGTACTTC
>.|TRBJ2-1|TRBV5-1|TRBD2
CASSSDTTSGSYNEQFF
TGCGCCAGCAGCTCAGATACAACTAGCGGGAGCTACAATGAGCAGTTCTTC
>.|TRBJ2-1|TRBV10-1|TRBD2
CASSEPGTSGIGEQFF
TGCGCCAGCAGTGAGCCCGGGACTAGCGGGATAGGTGAGCAGTTCTTC
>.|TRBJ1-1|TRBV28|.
CASRNRAMNTEAFF
TGTGCCAGCAGGAACAGGGCCATGAACACTGAAGCTTTCTTT
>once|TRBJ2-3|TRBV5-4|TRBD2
CASSSRLAGMRDTQYF
TGTGCCAGCAGCTCGAGGCTAGCGGGGATGAGGGATACGCAGTATTTT
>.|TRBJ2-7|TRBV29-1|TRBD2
CSVEAPSGIPYEQYF
TGCAGCGTTGAAGCTCCTAGCGGCATCCCCTACGAGCAGTACTTC
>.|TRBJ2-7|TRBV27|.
CASSHDTHNSYEQYF
TGTGCCAGCAGTCACGACACACATAATTCCTACGAGCAGTACTTC
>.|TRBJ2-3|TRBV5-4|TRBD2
CASSSGTSGRHSTDTQYF
TGTGCCAGCAGCTCCGGGACTAGCGGGAGGCATAGCACAGATACGCAGTATTTT
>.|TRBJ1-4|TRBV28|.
CASSLPQDNEKLFF
TGTGCCAGCAGTTTACCACAGGATAATGAAAAACTGTTTTTT
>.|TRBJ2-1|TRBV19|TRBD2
CASSIVGEGYNEQFF
TGTGCCAGTAGTATAGTGGGGGAGGGCTACAATGAGCAGTTCTTC
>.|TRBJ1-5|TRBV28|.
CASSPTGPSNQPQHF
TGTGCCAGCAGTCCAACAGGGCCCAGCAATCAGCCCCAGCATTTT
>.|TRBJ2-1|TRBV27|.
CASQGLPSRNEQFF
TGTGCCAGCCAAGGACTACCATCACGGAATGAGCAGTTCTTC
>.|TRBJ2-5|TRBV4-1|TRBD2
CASSQDPGLGRETQYF
TGCGCCAGCAGCCAAGATCCGGGACTAGGGAGAGAGACCCAGTACTTC
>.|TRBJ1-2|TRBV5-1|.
CASSLRTVPEAFGYTF
TGCGCCAGCAGCTTGCGCACCGTTCCCGAGGCGTTTGGCTACACCTTC
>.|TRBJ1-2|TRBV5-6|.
CASCRSGGGLYGYTF
TGTGCCAGCTGCCGGAGTGGGGGGGGCCTCTATGGCTACACCTTC
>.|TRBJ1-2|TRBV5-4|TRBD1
CASSFPGQTSLVGYTF
TGTGCCAGCAGTTTTCCGGGACAGACTTCCTTGGTTGGCTACACCTTC
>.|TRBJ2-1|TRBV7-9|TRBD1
CASSFNQWGTGRNEQFF
TGTGCCAGCAGCTTTAATCAATGGGGGACAGGGCGCAATGAGCAGTTCTTC
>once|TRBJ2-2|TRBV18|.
CASSPQDWGTPGELFF
TGTGCCAGCTCACCCCAGGACTGGGGAACCCCCGGGGAGCTGTTTTTT
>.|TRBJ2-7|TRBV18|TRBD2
CASSPPLLAGGNEQYF
TGTGCCAGCTCACCACCGCTCCTAGCGGGAGGTAACGAGCAGTACTTC